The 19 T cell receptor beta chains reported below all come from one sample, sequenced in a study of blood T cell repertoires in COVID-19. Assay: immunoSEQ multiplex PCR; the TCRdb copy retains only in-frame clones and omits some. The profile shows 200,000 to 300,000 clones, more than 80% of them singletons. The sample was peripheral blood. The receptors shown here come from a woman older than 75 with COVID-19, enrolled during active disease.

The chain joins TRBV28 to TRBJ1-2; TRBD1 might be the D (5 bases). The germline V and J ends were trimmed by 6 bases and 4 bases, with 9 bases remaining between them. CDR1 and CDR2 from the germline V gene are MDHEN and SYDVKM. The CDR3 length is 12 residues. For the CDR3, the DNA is TGTGCCAGCAGCCTCCAGGGCTATGGCTACACCTTC. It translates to CASSLQGYGYTF.

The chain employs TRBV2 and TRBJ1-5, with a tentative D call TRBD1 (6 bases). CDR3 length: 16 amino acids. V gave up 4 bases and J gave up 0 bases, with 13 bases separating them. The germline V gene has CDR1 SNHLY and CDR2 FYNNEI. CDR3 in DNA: TGTGCCAGCAGTGTCGGGACAACTAATAGCAATCAGCCCCAGCATTTT. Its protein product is CASSVGTTNSNQPQHF.

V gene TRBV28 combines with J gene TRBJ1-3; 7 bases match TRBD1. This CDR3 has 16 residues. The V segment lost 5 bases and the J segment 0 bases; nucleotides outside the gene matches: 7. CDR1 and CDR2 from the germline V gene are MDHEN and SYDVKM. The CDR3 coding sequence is TGTGCCAGCAGTCCGTGGACAGGCAGCTCTGGAAACACCATATATTTT. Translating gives CASSPWTGSSGNTIYF.

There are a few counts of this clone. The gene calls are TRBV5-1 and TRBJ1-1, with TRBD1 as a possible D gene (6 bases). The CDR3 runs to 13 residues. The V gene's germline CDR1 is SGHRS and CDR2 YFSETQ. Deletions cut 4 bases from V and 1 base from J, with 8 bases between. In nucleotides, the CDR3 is TGCGCCAGCAGCAGGACAGAGAACACTGAAGCTTTCTTT. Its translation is CASSRTENTEAFF.

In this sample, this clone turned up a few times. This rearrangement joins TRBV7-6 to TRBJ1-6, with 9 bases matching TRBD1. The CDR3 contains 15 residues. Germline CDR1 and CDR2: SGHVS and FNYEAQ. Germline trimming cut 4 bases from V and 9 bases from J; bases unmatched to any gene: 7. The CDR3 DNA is TGTGCCAGCAGCTCCGGGACAGGGAAAAGTTCACCCCTCCACTTT. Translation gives CASSSGTGKSSPLHF.

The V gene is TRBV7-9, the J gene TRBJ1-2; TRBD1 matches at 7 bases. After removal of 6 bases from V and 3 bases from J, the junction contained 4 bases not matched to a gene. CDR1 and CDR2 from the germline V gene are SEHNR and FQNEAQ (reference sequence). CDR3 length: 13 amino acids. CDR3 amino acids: CASREGGHYGYTF. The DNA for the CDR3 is TGTGCCAGCAGAGAAGGGGGCCACTATGGCTACACCTTC.

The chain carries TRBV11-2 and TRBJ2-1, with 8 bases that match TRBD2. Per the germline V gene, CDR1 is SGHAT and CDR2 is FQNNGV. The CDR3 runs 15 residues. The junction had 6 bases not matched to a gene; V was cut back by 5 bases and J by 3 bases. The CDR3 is CASSPSGGLYNEQFF. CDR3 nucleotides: TGTGCCAGCAGCCCCAGCGGGGGCCTCTACAATGAGCAGTTCTTC. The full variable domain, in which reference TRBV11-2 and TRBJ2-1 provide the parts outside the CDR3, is EAGVAQSPRYKIIEKRQSVAFWCNPISGHATLYWYQQILGQGPKLLIQFQNNGVVDDSQLPKDRFSAERLKGVDSTLKIQPAKLEDSAVYLCASSPSGGLYNEQFFGPGTRLTVL.

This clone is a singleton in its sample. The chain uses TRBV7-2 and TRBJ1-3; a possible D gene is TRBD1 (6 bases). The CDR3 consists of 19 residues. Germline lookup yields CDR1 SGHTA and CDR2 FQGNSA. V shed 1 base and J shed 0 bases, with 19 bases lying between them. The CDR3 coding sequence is TGTGCCAGCAGCTTAGAGGGGGTCGTACGACGCAGCTCTGGAAACACCATATATTTT. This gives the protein CASSLEGVVRRSSGNTIYF.

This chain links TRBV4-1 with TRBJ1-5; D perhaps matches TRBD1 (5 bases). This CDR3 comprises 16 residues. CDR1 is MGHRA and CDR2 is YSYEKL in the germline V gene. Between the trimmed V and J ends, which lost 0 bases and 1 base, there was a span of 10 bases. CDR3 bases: TGCGCCAGCAGCCAAGATTGGCGACAGAGCAATCAGCCCCAGCATTTT. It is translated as CASSQDWRQSNQPQHF.

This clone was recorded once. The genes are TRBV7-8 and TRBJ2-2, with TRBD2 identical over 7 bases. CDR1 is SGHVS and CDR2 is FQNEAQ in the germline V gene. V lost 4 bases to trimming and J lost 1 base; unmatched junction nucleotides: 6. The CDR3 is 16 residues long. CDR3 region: CASSSSTSLNTGELFF. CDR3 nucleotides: TGTGCCAGCAGCTCCTCGACTAGCCTGAACACCGGGGAGCTGTTTTTT.

This CDR3 is CASRRRGTEAGELFF. The DNA of the CDR3 is TGTGCCAGCAGGAGGAGGGGGACAGAGGCCGGGGAGCTGTTTTTT. The rearrangement joins TRBV7-3 to TRBJ2-2; possible D gene TRBD1, 7 bases. V was trimmed by 6 bases and J by 6 bases, leaving 17 bases between them. The CDR3 has 15 amino acids. CDR1 is SGHTA and CDR2 is FQGTGA in the germline V gene.

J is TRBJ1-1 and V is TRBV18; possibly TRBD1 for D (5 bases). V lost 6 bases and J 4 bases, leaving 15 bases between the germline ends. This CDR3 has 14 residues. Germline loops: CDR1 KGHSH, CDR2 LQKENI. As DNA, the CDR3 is TGTGCCAGCTCCCCCCCTCCGGGGGGCACTGAAGCTTTCTTT. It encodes CASSPPPGGTEAFF.

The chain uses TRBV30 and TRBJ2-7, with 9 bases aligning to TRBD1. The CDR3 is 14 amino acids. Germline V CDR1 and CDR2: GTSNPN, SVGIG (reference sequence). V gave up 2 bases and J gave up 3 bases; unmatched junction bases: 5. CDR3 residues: CAWSKDRGHYEQYF. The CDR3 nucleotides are TGTGCCTGGAGTAAGGACAGGGGACACTACGAGCAGTACTTC.

CDR3 region: CAISESGGSAGELFF. CDR3 sequence (DNA): TGTGCCATCAGTGAGTCAGGGGGCAGCGCCGGGGAGCTGTTTTTT. The chain combines TRBV10-3 with TRBJ2-2; 7 bases line up with TRBD1. Germline lookup yields CDR1 ENHRY and CDR2 SYGVKD. Trimming took 0 bases from V and 6 from J; bases not matched to a gene: 4. The CDR3 runs to 15 residues.

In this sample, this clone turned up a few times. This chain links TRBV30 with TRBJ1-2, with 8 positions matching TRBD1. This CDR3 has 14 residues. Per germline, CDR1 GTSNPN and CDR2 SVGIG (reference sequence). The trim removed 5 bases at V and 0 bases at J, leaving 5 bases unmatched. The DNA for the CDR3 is TGTGCCTGGCAGGGGGCGCGAGCTAACTATGGCTACACCTTC. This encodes CAWQGARANYGYTF.

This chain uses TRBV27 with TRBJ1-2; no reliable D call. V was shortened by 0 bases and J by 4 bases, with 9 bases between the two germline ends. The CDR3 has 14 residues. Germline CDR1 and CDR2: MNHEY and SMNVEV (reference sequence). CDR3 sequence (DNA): TGTGCCAGCAGTTTATCCGGGTCGGTCTATGGCTACACCTTC. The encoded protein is CASSLSGSVYGYTF.

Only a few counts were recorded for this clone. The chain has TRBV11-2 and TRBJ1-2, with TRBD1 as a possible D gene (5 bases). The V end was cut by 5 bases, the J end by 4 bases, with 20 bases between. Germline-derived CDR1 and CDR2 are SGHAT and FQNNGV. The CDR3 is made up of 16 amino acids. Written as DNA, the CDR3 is TGTGCCAGCAGCGGCCGGGGGGTACCTTTTGGCTATGGCTACACCTTC. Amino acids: CASSGRGVPFGYGYTF.

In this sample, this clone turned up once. Here the CDR3 DNA reads TGTGCCAGCAGTACGCGGGGCGCCTCTGCCCAGCATTTT. Its protein is CASSTRGASAQHF. The V call is TRBV6-5, the J call TRBJ1-5; tentative D call: TRBD1 (5 bases). The germline V and J ends were trimmed by 5 bases and 11 bases, with 16 bases remaining between them. The CDR3 is 13 residues long. Germline CDR1 is MNHEY and CDR2 is SVGAGI.

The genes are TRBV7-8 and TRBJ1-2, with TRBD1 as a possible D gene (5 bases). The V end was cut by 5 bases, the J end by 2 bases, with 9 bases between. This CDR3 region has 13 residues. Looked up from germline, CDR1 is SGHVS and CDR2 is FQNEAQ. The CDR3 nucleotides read TGTGCCAGCAGCCCGCAGGGAAACTATGGCTACACCTTC. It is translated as CASSPQGNYGYTF.